The 4 T cell receptor beta chains reported below all come from one sample, sequenced in a study of shared clonotypes between healthy human individuals. Libraries were prepared by immunoSEQ multiplex PCR; TCRdb keeps only in-frame clonotypes and omits some of them. The sample has around 980,000 clones, 75% to 80% seen once; the top ten hold roughly 0.55%. The sequenced sample consisted of memory CD4+ T cells from PBMCs. The sample's subset: CD45RA-negative fraction. The receptors stem from a man between 18 and 29 years old in good health. Some clones in this sample may be carry-over from other donors' samples.

This rearrangement joins TRBV9 to TRBJ2-1; the match to TRBD2 covers 8 bases. CDR1 and CDR2 (germline): SGDLS, YYNGEE. The V segment lost 3 bases and the J segment 2 bases; nucleotides outside the gene matches: 4. The length of the CDR3 is 15 residues. For the CDR3, the DNA is TGTGCCAGCAGCGCAGCGGGAGCCCCCTACAATGAGCAGTTCTTC. It codes for CASSAAGAPYNEQFF.

V and J are TRBV5-8 and TRBJ2-2; 7 nucleotides match TRBD2. The CDR3 has 15 amino acids. V lost 3 bases, J lost 3 bases, and 5 bases stayed unmatched. Germline V gene data show CDR1 as SGHTS and CDR2 as YDEGEE. CDR3 protein: CASSSAGGYTGELFF. The CDR3 DNA sequence: TGTGCCAGCAGCTCAGCCGGGGGGTACACCGGGGAGCTGTTTTTT.

The genes are TRBV28 and TRBJ2-5; possible D gene TRBD1, 6 bases. There are 12 residues in the CDR3. Looked up from germline, CDR1 is MDHEN and CDR2 is SYDVKM. V was shortened by 6 bases and J by 4 bases, with 9 bases between the two germline ends. In DNA, the CDR3 is TGTGCCAGCAGGAGGGGGTCAGAGACCCAGTACTTC. It translates to CASRRGSETQYF.

Of note for this clone: Other DNA sequences in this sample translate to the same CDR3. The J gene is TRBJ1-2, the V gene TRBV18, with D perhaps TRBD1 (5 bases). Germline assignment: CDR1 KGHSH and CDR2 LQKENI. This CDR3 spans 13 amino acids. V lost 2 bases and J lost 3, with 7 bases in between. Written as DNA, the CDR3 is TGTGCCAGCTCACCAGACAGATACTATGGCTACACCTTC. Protein product: CASSPDRYYGYTF.